Listed below are T cell receptor beta chains from one sample, sequenced in a study of CD8 T cells in ankylosing spondylitis. TCRdb ran MiXCR on the 5' RACE reads and lists one entry per CDR3 protein. The top ten hold over 12% of the sample, which has some 220,000 distinct CDR3 sequences, 6% to 8% seen once. The source material was blood, either unsorted or a sorted T cell fraction (not recorded which). The receptor source for this set is a male donor with ankylosing spondylitis. Each CDR3 is given with its conserved first and last residue. A D gene is named only where the DNA matches it firmly. Clone size appears in some rows only: once, few, many, or a class for an expanded clone.

d_gene	v_gene	abundance	j_gene	CDR3aa	CDR3nt
TRBD1	TRBV6-2/TRBV6-3	many	TRBJ1-4	CASSGQGVVAGLFF	TGTGCCAGCAGTGGACAGGGTGTGGTGGCCGGACTGTTTTTT
NA	TRBV19	few	TRBJ1-1	CASSIGQNTEAFF	TGTGCCAGTAGTATCGGGCAGAACACTGAAGCTTTCTTT
NA	TRBV5-1	many	TRBJ1-1	CASSLDGGWTEAFF	TGCGCCAGCAGCTTGGACGGGGGGTGGACTGAAGCTTTCTTT
TRBD2	TRBV11-2	few	TRBJ2-5	CASSPRGAGGPGETQYF	TGTGCCAGCAGCCCCCGTGGAGCGGGGGGCCCTGGAGAGACCCAGTACTTC
NA	TRBV7-9	many	TRBJ1-4	CASSFGGGGEKLFF	TGTGCCAGCAGCTTCGGAGGAGGGGGTGAAAAACTGTTTTTT
NA	TRBV20-1	many	TRBJ2-1	CSAREVHEQFF	TGCAGTGCTAGAGAAGTGCATGAGCAGTTCTTC
NA	TRBV7-9	many	TRBJ1-1	CASSLVASTEAFF	TGTGCCAGCAGCTTAGTCGCTAGCACTGAAGCTTTCTTT
TRBD2	TRBV10-1	NA	TRBJ2-1	CASSAAGLAGVEQFF	TGCGCCAGCAGTGCCGCGGGACTAGCGGGAGTTGAGCAGTTCTTC
NA	TRBV4-2	few	TRBJ1-4	CASSPGDGDGNEKLFF	TGTGCCAGCAGCCCGGGGGACGGTGATGGAAATGAAAAACTGTTTTTT
NA	TRBV4-3	many	TRBJ2-1	CASSQVLYNEQFF	TGCGCCAGCAGCCAAGTTCTGTACAATGAGCAGTTCTTC
TRBD2	TRBV12-3/TRBV12-4	few	TRBJ2-1	CAVLAGRVNEQFF	TGTGCCGTACTAGCGGGGCGGGTCAATGAGCAGTTCTTC
TRBD2	TRBV20-1	few	TRBJ2-1	CSAALAGSSYNEQFF	TGCAGTGCTGCCTTAGCGGGAAGCTCCTACAATGAGCAGTTCTTC
NA	TRBV20-1	many	TRBJ2-4	CSAIGVSLAKNIQYF	TGCAGTGCTATTGGGGTTTCCCTAGCCAAAAACATTCAGTACTTC
NA	TRBV20-1	many	TRBJ2-7	CSAPVRGSSYEQYF	TGCAGTGCCCCAGTAAGAGGTAGCTCCTACGAGCAGTACTTC
NA	TRBV11-2	many	TRBJ2-7	CASSPAWEQYF	TGTGCCAGCAGCCCCGCTTGGGAGCAGTACTTC
NA	TRBV12-3/TRBV12-4	many	TRBJ2-3	CASSFTQKRNTQYF	TGTGCCAGCAGTTTTACCCAAAAGAGAAATACGCAGTATTTT
NA	TRBV20-1	many	TRBJ2-1	CSARVSVVGEGGSFF	TGCAGTGCTAGAGTCTCGGTAGTCGGTGAGGGGGGATCGTTCTTC
TRBD2	TRBV20-1	few	TRBJ2-1	CSAPRVGAAGGLPNEQFF	TGCAGTGCCCCCCGTGTCGGGGCGGCGGGGGGGCTCCCCAATGAGCAGTTCTTC
NA	TRBV14	many	TRBJ2-7	CASSQGLGAGSYEQYF	TGTGCCAGCAGCCAAGGCTTAGGGGCCGGTTCCTACGAGCAGTACTTC
NA	TRBV19	few	TRBJ1-1	CASTIGGLEAFF	TGTGCCAGTACCATCGGCGGGCTAGAGGCTTTCTTT
TRBD1	TRBV28	many	TRBJ2-1	CASSLLQGALEYEQFF	TGTGCCAGCAGTTTATTACAGGGGGCGCTTGAGTATGAGCAGTTCTTC
NA	TRBV9	many	TRBJ2-2	CASSVWSSANTGELFF	TGTGCCAGCAGCGTTTGGTCCAGCGCGAACACCGGGGAGCTGTTTTTT
TRBD2	TRBV27	NA	TRBJ2-1	CASSYGTRGYEQFF	TGTGCCAGCAGTTACGGGACTAGGGGTTATGAGCAGTTCTTC
TRBD2	TRBV20-1	NA	TRBJ2-1	CSARGLAEPPYNEQFF	TGCAGTGCTAGAGGTCTAGCGGAGCCCCCCTACAATGAGCAGTTCTTC
NA	TRBV7-2	many	TRBJ1-1	CASSAWETEAFF	TGTGCCAGCAGCGCCTGGGAAACTGAAGCTTTCTTT
TRBD1	TRBV20-1	few	TRBJ1-2	CSAPTGGVNYGYTF	TGCAGTGCTCCAACAGGGGGCGTTAACTATGGCTACACCTTC
NA	TRBV4-1	many	TRBJ2-2	CASSVPGWSGELFF	TGCGCCAGCAGCGTTCCTGGGTGGTCCGGGGAGCTGTTTTTT
TRBD1	TRBV20-1	NA	TRBJ2-5	CSARDRGRKTQYF	TGCAGTGCTAGGGACAGGGGTCGGAAGACCCAGTACTTC
TRBD2	TRBV20-1	many	TRBJ2-1	CSARGKQRDVYNEQFF	TGCAGTGCTAGAGGGAAACAGCGGGATGTTTACAATGAGCAGTTCTTC
TRBD2	TRBV20-1	many	TRBJ2-7	CSARNSGRSTYEQYF	TGCAGTGCTAGAAACAGCGGGAGGTCGACGTACGAGCAGTACTTC
NA	TRBV7-9	many	TRBJ2-1	CASSFGDYYEQFF	TGTGCCAGCAGCTTTGGAGACTACTATGAGCAGTTCTTC
TRBD2	TRBV14	many	TRBJ2-2	CASSQYGGSLSNGELFF	TGTGCCAGCAGCCAGTACGGCGGGAGTTTGTCAAACGGGGAGCTGTTTTTT
NA	TRBV20-1	NA	TRBJ2-4	CSARGFNIQYF	TGCAGTGCTAGGGGGTTCAACATTCAGTACTTC
TRBD1	TRBV6-1	few	TRBJ2-7	CASRQGAFYEQYF	TGTGCCAGCAGGCAGGGGGCATTCTACGAGCAGTACTTC
NA	TRBV20-1	many	TRBJ1-1	CSAASKETEAFF	TGCAGTGCTGCCTCGAAAGAGACTGAAGCTTTCTTT
NA	TRBV7-8	many	TRBJ2-7	CASSLETRAYEQYF	TGTGCCAGCAGCTTAGAGACTAGAGCCTACGAGCAGTACTTC
NA	TRBV3-1	once	TRBJ2-7	CACSQGGTGWAYEQYF	TGTGCCTGCAGCCAAGGTGGTACAGGGTGGGCCTACGAGCAGTACTTC
TRBD1	TRBV30	many	TRBJ1-2	CAWSIDRALNYGYTF	TGTGCCTGGAGTATCGACAGGGCGCTTAACTATGGCTACACCTTC
NA	TRBV6-5	few	TRBJ2-7	CASSYRLDTGLQSPYEQYF	TGTGCCAGCAGTTACCGACTGGACACAGGTCTTCAATCTCCCTACGAGCAGTACTTC
NA	TRBV4-2	many	TRBJ2-7	CASSQDGRGSSYEQYF	TGTGCCAGCAGCCAAGATGGACGGGGGAGCTCCTACGAGCAGTACTTC
NA	TRBV4-1	few	TRBJ1-2	CASSQDNRLHYGYTF	TGCGCCAGCAGCCAAGATAACCGCCTACACTATGGCTACACCTTC
NA	TRBV3-1	many	TRBJ1-5	CASSQDVGGNQPQHF	TGTGCCAGCAGCCAAGACGTGGGGGGAAATCAGCCCCAGCATTTT
NA	TRBV20-1	many	TRBJ2-7	CSAAELETYEQYF	TGCAGTGCCGCCGAACTGGAGACCTACGAGCAGTACTTC
NA	TRBV27	many	TRBJ2-7	CASSFPGPSYEQYF	TGTGCCAGCAGTTTTCCGGGCCCCTCCTACGAGCAGTACTTC
NA	TRBV11-2	NA	TRBJ2-7	CASSLTTWSRGAYEQYF	TGTGCCAGCAGCTTAACGACATGGTCCAGAGGGGCCTACGAGCAGTACTTC
NA	TRBV28	many	TRBJ2-7	CASSLRGESSYEQYF	TGTGCCAGCAGTTTGCGGGGCGAAAGTTCCTACGAGCAGTACTTC
NA	TRBV7-2	many	TRBJ2-7	CASRNRDLSYEQYF	TGTGCCAGCAGGAACCGGGACTTATCCTACGAGCAGTACTTC
TRBD2	TRBV15	many	TRBJ2-7	CATSSSGPSSYEQYF	TGTGCCACCAGCAGTAGCGGGCCCAGCTCCTACGAGCAGTACTTC
TRBD1	TRBV19	NA	TRBJ2-5	CASRDRGVPETQYF	TGTGCCAGCCGAGACAGGGGTGTTCCAGAGACCCAGTACTTC
NA	TRBV27	many	TRBJ1-1	CASSLAQQGNTEAFF	TGTGCCAGCAGTTTAGCCCAGCAGGGTAACACTGAAGCTTTCTTT
TRBD1	TRBV7-2	many	TRBJ2-7	CASSWTGASLYEQYF	TGTGCCAGCAGCTGGACAGGGGCATCTCTCTACGAGCAGTACTTC
NA	TRBV6-4	many	TRBJ2-1	CASSGTAYNEQFF	TGTGCCAGCAGTGGGACAGCCTACAATGAGCAGTTCTTC
TRBD1	TRBV12-3/TRBV12-4	many	TRBJ1-2	CAIQTGGYGYTF	TGTGCCATCCAGACAGGGGGCTATGGCTACACCTTC
NA	TRBV27	many	TRBJ1-2	CASSSALDGALYGYTF	TGTGCCAGCAGTTCCGCGCTCGACGGTGCCCTCTATGGCTACACCTTC
NA	TRBV30	few	TRBJ2-1	CAWTPQGHEQFF	TGTGCCTGGACCCCCCAGGGACATGAGCAGTTCTTC
NA	TRBV6-2/TRBV6-3	many	TRBJ2-3	CASTEGATRGDTQYF	TGTGCCAGCACCGAAGGGGCGACCAGGGGAGATACGCAGTATTTT
NA	TRBV6-4	many	TRBJ1-5	CASREYNQPQHF	TGTGCCAGCAGGGAGTACAATCAGCCCCAGCATTTT